A single sample gave rise to the 15 T cell receptor beta chains below, sequenced in a study of T cell repertoires in cytomegalovirus infection. TCRdb re-called the reads through MiXCR, storing one row per CDR3 protein. Found here are about 180,000 distinct CDR3 sequences, roughly 14% of them singletons; the top ten hold 27%. Sequencing was performed on PBMCs. The source of these receptors is a human donor in good health (CMV status not recorded). Some clones in this sample may be carry-over from other donors' samples.

Note on this clonotype: A single base separates this from a much larger clone, so it may be a read error. This chain uses TRBV24-1 with TRBJ2-1; TRBD2 might be the D (5 bases). Trimming shortened V by 4 bases and J by 12 bases, and 18 bases separated the two germline ends. The CDR3 is 14 amino acids. Germline CDR1 reads KGHDR; CDR2 reads SFDVKD. The CDR3 sequence: CATSDALETHGQFF. The CDR3 nucleotides read TGTGCCACCAGTGACGCACTAGAAACCCATGGGCAGTTCTTC.

This clonotype was recorded at least ten times. This chain joins TRBV6-1 and TRBJ2-7; TRBD2 might be the D (6 bases). V was trimmed by 6 bases and J by 3 bases, leaving 12 bases between them. The CDR3 runs 13 residues. Germline V gene lookup returns CDR1 MNHNS and CDR2 SASEGT. CDR3 DNA: TGTGCCAGCAGCCGGGACTTCAACTACGAGCAGTACTTC. It specifies CASSRDFNYEQYF.

J is TRBJ2-5 and V is TRBV28; D not certain. CDR3 length equals 12 residues. Trimming left V 1 base short and J 9 bases short, with 9 bases between. The germline CDR1 and CDR2 sequences are MDHEN and SYDVKM. CDR3 protein: CASSLSSLAQYF. The CDR3 DNA reads as TGTGCCAGCAGTTTATCCAGTCTGGCCCAGTACTTC.

This clonotype was found many times. V usage is TRBV5-6 and J usage is TRBJ1-5; D unresolved. The ends were cut back, 3 bases at V and 4 bases at J, with 11 bases in the middle. This CDR3 contains 14 residues. CDR1 is SGHDT and CDR2 is YYEEEE in the germline V gene. This CDR3 is CASSSWRKNQPQHF. Here the CDR3 DNA reads TGTGCCAGCAGCTCCTGGAGAAAAAATCAGCCCCAGCATTTT.

As regards this clonotype: An end of the junction does not agree with germline; a read error may underlie this. The V and J genes are TRBV27 and TRBJ1-2, with TRBD1 as a possible D gene (6 bases). CDR1 is MNHEY, CDR2 SMNVEV, per germline (reference sequence). CDR3 length equals 14 residues. CDR3 bases: TGTACCAGCAGTAAACAAGGGGGGGCGGTCGGCTACACCTTC. As protein: CTSSKQGGAVGYTF.

The chain employs TRBV5-6 and TRBJ2-1; D is unresolved. V dropped 4 bases and J dropped 7 bases, with 9 bases sitting between them. The CDR3 consists of 12 residues. The V gene's germline CDR1 is SGHDT and CDR2 YYEEEE. Here the CDR3 DNA reads TGTGCCAGCAGCCGCACGTTTAATGAGCAGTTCTTC. Residues: CASSRTFNEQFF. Full variable domain (rest looked up from reference TRBV5-6 and TRBJ2-1): DAGVTQSPTHLIKTRGQQVTLRCSPKSGHDTVSWYQQALGQGPQFIFQYYEEEERQRGNFPDRFSGHQFPNYSSELNVNALLLGDSALYLCASSRTFNEQFFGPGTRLTVL.

This chain joins TRBV25-1 and TRBJ1-6; a weak D match, TRBD1 (6 bases). Germline CDR1 and CDR2: MGHDK and SYGVNS. The CDR3 covers 15 residues. V was clipped by 9 bases and J by 1 base, with 13 bases between them. CDR3 coding DNA: TGTGCCAGAAACCTGACAGGATCCTATAATTCACCCCTCCACTTT. It encodes CARNLTGSYNSPLHF.

The table lists this clonotype with many counts. This chain uses TRBV12-3 or TRBV12-4 with TRBJ2-3, with TRBD2 matching over 9 bases. The CDR3 contains 18 residues. J was trimmed by 2 bases and V by 2 bases; bases with no gene match: 11. The DNA of the CDR3 is TGTGCCAGCAGTTTAAGGATGAGCGGGAGGCTGAACACAGATACGCAGTATTTT. Translating gives CASSLRMSGRLNTDTQYF.

This clonotype was seen repeatedly, ten times or more. The rearrangement uses TRBV3-1 and TRBJ2-2; TRBD1 or TRBD2 may be the D gene (5 bases each). CDR1 and CDR2 from the germline V gene are LGHDT and YNNKEL (reference sequence). This CDR3 has 13 residues. Trimming left V 8 bases short and J 3 bases short, with 10 bases between. The CDR3 loop reads CASGAGDTGELFF. The CDR3 nucleotides read TGTGCCAGCGGGGCCGGGGACACCGGGGAGCTGTTTTTT.

Many counts were recorded for this clonotype. This chain uses TRBV7-3 with TRBJ2-3; 12 bases agree with TRBD2. The V gene end was trimmed by 5 bases and the J gene end by 0 bases; junction bases not matched to a gene: 6. The CDR3 loop spans 17 amino acids. Germline lookup yields CDR1 SGHTA and CDR2 FQGTGA. The CDR3 spells CASSRLAGVGSTDTQYF. The CDR3 coding sequence is TGTGCCAGCAGCCGACTAGCGGGGGTCGGTAGCACAGATACGCAGTATTTT.

This clonotype showed up many times. The rearrangement uses TRBV7-3 and TRBJ2-3, with 7 bases that match TRBD2. V shed 0 bases and J 4 bases; nucleotides not matched to a gene: 4. Germline CDR1 and CDR2: SGHTA and FQGTGA. This CDR3 is 15 amino acids long. CDR3 sequence: CASSLTPGRADTQYF. CDR3 nucleotides: TGTGCCAGCAGCTTAACACCGGGGAGGGCAGATACGCAGTATTTT.

In this sample, this clonotype turned up many times. This chain connects TRBV19 to TRBJ2-1, with 7 bases identical to TRBD1. J gave up 11 bases and V 7 bases, and 17 bases lay outside the gene matches. The V gene's germline CDR1 is LNHDA and CDR2 SQIVND (reference sequence). The CDR3 consists of 15 residues. CDR3 nucleotide sequence: TGTGCCAGTATCGGGTCGGGACAGAGAGCTGGCAAGCAGTTCTTC. As protein: CASIGSGQRAGKQFF.

The V and J genes are TRBV28 and TRBJ2-7; 9 nucleotides agree with TRBD2. V shed 3 bases, J shed 2 bases, and the junction held 8 bases outside the gene matches. Germline V gene data show CDR1 as MDHEN and CDR2 as SYDVKM. This CDR3 is built from 16 residues. The CDR3 region is CASSFLSGSNPYEQYF. In DNA form, the CDR3 reads TGTGCCAGCAGTTTTCTTAGCGGGAGCAACCCCTACGAGCAGTACTTC.

This clonotype was recorded a few times. The V call is TRBV10-3, the J call TRBJ2-2, with D tentatively TRBD2 (6 bases). The V and J ends lost 5 bases and 5 bases respectively, with 18 bases between them. The CDR3 has 16 amino acids. CDR1 and CDR2 from the germline V gene are ENHRY and SYGVKD. CDR3 DNA sequence: TGTGCCATCAGTCGGTCAATGGGCGGGGAAACCGGGGAGCTGTTTTTT. Amino acids: CAISRSMGGETGELFF.

J is TRBJ1-2 and V is TRBV12-3 or TRBV12-4, with 7 bases lining up with TRBD1. The CDR3 loop spans 13 amino acids. V was pared by 3 bases and J by 8 bases, with 6 bases of the junction left unmatched. The CDR3 region is CASSFGQGDGYTF. DNA of the CDR3: TGTGCCAGCAGTTTTGGGCAGGGGGACGGCTACACCTTC.